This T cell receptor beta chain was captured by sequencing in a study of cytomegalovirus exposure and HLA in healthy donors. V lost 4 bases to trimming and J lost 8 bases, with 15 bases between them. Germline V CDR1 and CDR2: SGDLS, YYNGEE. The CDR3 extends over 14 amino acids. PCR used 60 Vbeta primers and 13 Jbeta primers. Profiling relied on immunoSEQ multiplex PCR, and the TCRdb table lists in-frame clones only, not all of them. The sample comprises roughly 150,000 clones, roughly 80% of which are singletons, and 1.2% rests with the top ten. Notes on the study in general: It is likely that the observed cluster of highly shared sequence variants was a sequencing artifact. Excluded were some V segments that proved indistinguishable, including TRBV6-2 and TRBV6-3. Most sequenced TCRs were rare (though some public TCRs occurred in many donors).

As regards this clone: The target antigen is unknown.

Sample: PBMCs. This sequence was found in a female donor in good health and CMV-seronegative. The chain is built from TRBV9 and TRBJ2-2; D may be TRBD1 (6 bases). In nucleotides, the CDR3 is TGTGCCAGCAGCATCAACAGGGTTCCTGGGGAGCTGTTTTTT. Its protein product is CASSINRVPGELFF.